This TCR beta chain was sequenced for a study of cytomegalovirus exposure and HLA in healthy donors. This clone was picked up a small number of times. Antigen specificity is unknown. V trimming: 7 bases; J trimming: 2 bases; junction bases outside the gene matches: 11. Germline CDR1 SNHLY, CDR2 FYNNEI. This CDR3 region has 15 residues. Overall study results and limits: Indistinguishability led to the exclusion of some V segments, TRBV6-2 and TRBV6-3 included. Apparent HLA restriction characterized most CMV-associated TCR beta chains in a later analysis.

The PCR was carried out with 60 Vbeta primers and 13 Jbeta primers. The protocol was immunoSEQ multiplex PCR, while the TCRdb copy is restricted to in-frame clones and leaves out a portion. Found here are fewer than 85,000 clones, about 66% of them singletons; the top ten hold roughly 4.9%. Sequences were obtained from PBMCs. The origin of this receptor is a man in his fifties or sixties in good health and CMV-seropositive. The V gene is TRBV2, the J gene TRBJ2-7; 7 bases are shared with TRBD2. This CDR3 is CASKNGREKTYEQYF. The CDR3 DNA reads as TGTGCCAGCAAGAATGGGCGGGAGAAGACCTACGAGCAGTACTTC.